These T cell receptor beta chains were read from a single sample in a study of human T cells and chemical hapten exposure. TCRdb fed the 5' RACE reads into MiXCR, producing one record per CDR3 protein. The sample holds under 150,000 distinct CDR3 sequences, approximately 19% seen once. Receptors originate from a human donor in good health. The CDR3 runs from the conserved cysteine through the conserved F or W. Fields, in order: D gene, J gene, V gene, clone size, CDR3 DNA, CDR3 protein. D genes are given only for firm matches. The size of a clone is reported for some rows only, either as once, few or many, or as a class for expanded clones.

>NA|TRBJ2-1|TRBV5-1|few
TGCGCCAGCAGCTTGGCGGCAGGTTTACTCAATGAGCAGTTCTTC
CASSLAAGLLNEQFF
>TRBD1|TRBJ1-5|TRBV29-1|few
TGCAGCGCACAGGGGAGCAATCAGCCCCAGCATTTT
CSAQGSNQPQHF
>NA|TRBJ1-6|TRBV7-2|few
TGTGCCAGCAGCTTTATCAATTCACCCCTCCACTTT
CASSFINSPLHF
>TRBD2|TRBJ2-2|TRBV14|NA
TGTGCCAGCAGCCATTTTGGACTAGCGGGATCGAACACCGGGGAGCTGTTTTTT
CASSHFGLAGSNTGELFF
>TRBD1|TRBJ1-1|TRBV12-3/TRBV12-4|NA
TGTGCCAGCAGCCCTCTTCCGGGACAGGGTTCACCTGAAGCTTTCTTT
CASSPLPGQGSPEAFF
>TRBD1|TRBJ2-7|TRBV12-3/TRBV12-4|few
TGTGCCAGCACGTCCGGGACAGGGCGCGAGCAGTACTTC
CASTSGTGREQYF
>NA|TRBJ2-1|TRBV3-1|few
TGTGCCAGCAGCCCCCTAGGGGCTCCCCAGTTCTTC
CASSPLGAPQFF
>NA|TRBJ1-2|TRBV10-2|many
TGCGCCAGCAGCGTCGACGGCCGGGCGGGCTACACCTTC
CASSVDGRAGYTF
>NA|TRBJ2-3|TRBV21-1|NA
TGTGCCAGCAGCGAAAACAGGGTTGGCCTCTATAAGACGCAGTATTTT
CASSENRVGLYKTQYF
>NA|TRBJ2-3|TRBV6-5|NA
TGTGCCAGCACCACCCGCCAAGGGCAGAGCATAGATACGCAGTATTTT
CASTTRQGQSIDTQYF
>TRBD1|TRBJ2-3|TRBV7-2|NA
TGTGCCAGCTCTCCGGGACAGGGGGGCACAGATACGCAGTATTTT
CASSPGQGGTDTQYF
>NA|TRBJ2-1|TRBV29-1|medium-sized
TGCAGCGTTGATCGCCTCAGCTCCTACAATGAGCAGTTCTTC
CSVDRLSSYNEQFF
>TRBD2|TRBJ2-7|TRBV12-3/TRBV12-4|few
TGTGCCAGCAGACGCGGGACTAGCGGGCCCTACGAGCAGTACTTC
CASRRGTSGPYEQYF
>TRBD1|TRBJ1-1|TRBV6-5|few
TGTGCCAGCAGGAGGACAGGGGAGAACACTGAAGCTTTCTTT
CASRRTGENTEAFF
>TRBD2|TRBJ2-1|TRBV20-1|NA
TGCAGTGCTAGGAAGAGACTAGCGGGATATGAGCAGTTCTTC
CSARKRLAGYEQFF